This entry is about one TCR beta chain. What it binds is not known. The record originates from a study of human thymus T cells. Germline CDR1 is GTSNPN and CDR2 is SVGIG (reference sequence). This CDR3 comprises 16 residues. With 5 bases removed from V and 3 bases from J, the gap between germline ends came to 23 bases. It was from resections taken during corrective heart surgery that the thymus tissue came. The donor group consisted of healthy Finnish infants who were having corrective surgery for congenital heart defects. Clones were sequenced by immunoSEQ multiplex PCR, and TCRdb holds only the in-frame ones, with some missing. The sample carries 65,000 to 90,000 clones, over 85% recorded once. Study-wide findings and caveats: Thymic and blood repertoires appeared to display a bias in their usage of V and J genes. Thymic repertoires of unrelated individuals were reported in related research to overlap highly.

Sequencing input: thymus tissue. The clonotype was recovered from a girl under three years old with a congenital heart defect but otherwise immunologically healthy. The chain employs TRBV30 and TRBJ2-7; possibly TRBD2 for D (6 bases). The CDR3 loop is CAWGRTTPEPIYEQYF. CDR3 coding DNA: TGTGCCTGGGGTCGGACTACCCCCGAGCCGATCTACGAGCAGTACTTC.